Reported below is one T cell receptor (beta chain). The entry originates in a study of cytomegalovirus exposure and HLA in healthy donors. V was pared by 7 bases and J by 1 base, with 7 bases between. The V gene's germline CDR1 is MNHNS and CDR2 SASEGT. CDR3 size: 12 residues. PCR primers comprised 60 Vbeta and 13 Jbeta primers. Sequencing was performed with immunoSEQ multiplex PCR; in TCRdb, only in-frame clones are kept and a portion is missing. The sample shows about 82,000 clones, approximately 81% of them seen only once. What was sequenced was PBMCs. The source of this sequence is a woman aged 50 to 60 in good health and CMV-seropositive. The chain couples TRBV6-1 to TRBJ1-1; no clear D gene. In nucleotides, the CDR3 is TGTGCCAGCATGAGACAGAACACTGAAGCTTTCTTT. This sequence encodes CASMRQNTEAFF.